This entry features one T cell receptor (beta chain) sequence. Its antigen remains unknown. The data are from a study of T cell repertoires in cytomegalovirus infection. At the level of the study: Used in the study were CMV epitopes, some recently identified and HLA-C-restricted, others well-studied and HLA-B-restricted.

TCRdb passed the reads through MiXCR, listing each CDR3 protein once. The sample lists more than 65,000 distinct CDR3 sequences; more than 40% were seen once. The CDR3 has 13 residues. CDR1 and CDR2 (germline): MGHRA, YSYEKL. The V end lost 4 bases, the J end lost 5 bases, and 8 bases lay between the germline ends. The rearrangement links TRBV4-1 to TRBJ2-2, with D tentatively TRBD1 (6 bases). The sequencing here drew on CD8+ T cells from cultured PBMCs, taken from culture after CMV antigen stimulation. This TCR was recovered from a human donor in good health (CMV status not recorded). Some clones in this sample may be carry-over from other donors' samples. This chain's CDR3 is CASSPDRTGELFF. Written as DNA, the CDR3 is TGCGCCAGCAGCCCTGACAGGACCGGGGAGCTGTTTTTT.